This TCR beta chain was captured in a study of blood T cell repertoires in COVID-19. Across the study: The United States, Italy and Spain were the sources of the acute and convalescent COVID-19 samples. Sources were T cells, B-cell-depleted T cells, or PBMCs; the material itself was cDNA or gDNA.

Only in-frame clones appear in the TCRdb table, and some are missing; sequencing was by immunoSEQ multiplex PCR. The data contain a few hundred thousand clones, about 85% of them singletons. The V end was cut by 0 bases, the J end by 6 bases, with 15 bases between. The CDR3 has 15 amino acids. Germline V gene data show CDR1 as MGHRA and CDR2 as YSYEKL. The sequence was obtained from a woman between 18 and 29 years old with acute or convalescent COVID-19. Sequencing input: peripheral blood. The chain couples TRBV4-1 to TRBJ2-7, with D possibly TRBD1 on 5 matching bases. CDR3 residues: CASSQEGAGMGEQYF. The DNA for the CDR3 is TGCGCCAGCAGCCAAGAAGGCGCAGGGATGGGCGAGCAGTACTTC.